The T cell receptor beta chain described here comes from a study of blood T cells in healthy people across ages. Together with a sample-barcoded 5' primer, a J-beta primer mix was included in a second PCR lasting roughly 7 to 11 cycles. TCRdb re-called the 5' RACE reads with MiXCR, one entry per CDR3 protein. This table has 1.5 million to 2 million distinct CDR3 sequences, 49% appearing once. V was pared by 2 bases and J by 13 bases, with 15 bases between. CDR1 MGHDK and CDR2 SYGVNS come from the germline V gene. CDR3 length equals 13 residues. The receptor's source is a woman in her thirties or forties in good health. The sequencing sample was made of blood. The gene calls are TRBV25-1 and TRBJ2-4; no clear D gene. CDR3 DNA: TGTGCCAGCAGTGAAAGGGTCAAGAATACCCAGTACTTC. Translation: CASSERVKNTQYF.